This TCR beta chain was observed in a study of T-cell reconstitution after alpha-beta-depleted transplantation in children. The CDR3 covers 14 residues. Trimming took 4 bases from V and 4 from J; bases not matched to a gene: 1. CDR1 MNHEY and CDR2 SVGAGI come from the germline V gene. Unique molecular identifiers were used in preparing the TCRbeta library. TCRdb used MiXCR to reprocess the PCR reads, holding one entry per CDR3 protein. The sample holds approximately 80,000 distinct CDR3 sequences, 14% seen once. The clonotype comes from a male patient between 2 and 15 years old who had a stem cell transplant for acute lymphoblastic leukemia, so the T cells may come from the graft donor. The material sequenced was PBMCs, mostly from graft donor cells, taken 180 days after TCRalphabeta/CD19-depleted stem cell transplant. The V call is TRBV6-5, the J call TRBJ1-4, with TRBD1 matching over 9 bases. The CDR3 is CASSWTGVNEKLFF. CDR3 DNA: TGTGCCAGCAGTTGGACAGGGGTTAATGAAAAACTGTTTTTT.